This record concerns one T cell receptor beta chain sequence. This specimen comes from a study of blood T cell repertoires in COVID-19. Participants were aged about 18 to 100 years from about two dozen US areas. Individuals in the exposed group had encountered a COVID-19 case within 2 weeks preceding study entry. Original handling: Using reference gene primer amplification, nucleated cell counts were estimated. The data were produced by immunoSEQ multiplex PCR, yet TCRdb's version contains in-frame clones alone and is incomplete. V, J and clone size are those of that table, while D and trimming were read from the DNA. This sample yields around 270,000 clones, of which about 90% are seen a single time; about 3.4% belongs to the top ten. Sample: PBMCs or T cells enriched from blood (not recorded which). This receptor was obtained from a woman in her thirties or forties who had been exposed to COVID-19.

The CDR3: CASSLTRGTRTDTQYF. The CDR3 nucleotides read TGTGCCAGCAGTCTCACACGGGGGACCCGCACAGATACGCAGTATTTT. This rearrangement joins TRBV27 to TRBJ2-3; TRBD2 might be the D (6 bases). Trimming took 5 bases from V and 1 from J, leaving 16 bases between them. Germline-derived CDR1 and CDR2 are MNHEY and SMNVEV (reference sequence). CDR3 size: 16 residues.